A selection of T cell receptor beta chains follows, all from one sample in a study of shared clonotypes between healthy human individuals. The protocol was immunoSEQ multiplex PCR, while the TCRdb copy is restricted to in-frame clones and leaves out a portion. The table includes about 460,000 clones, more than 70% detected once. Sequencing was done on a sample of PBMCs. Receptor source: a woman aged 40-49 years in good health. Some clones in this sample may be carry-over from other donors' samples. Both conserved end residues are part of each CDR3. Each record gives: V gene, D gene, clone size, J gene, CDR3 DNA, CDR3 protein. A D gene is named only where the DNA matches it firmly. Only some rows state a clone size, as once, few, many or a class for expanded clones.

TRBV6-5	TRBD1	NA	TRBJ2-2	TGTGCCAGCAGCCGACAGGGCCCCACCGGGGAGCTGTTTTTT	CASSRQGPTGELFF
TRBV5-1	NA	NA	TRBJ2-7	TGCGCCAGCAGCTTGCGGGAGAGCTCCTACGAGCAGTACTTC	CASSLRESSYEQYF
TRBV19	NA	NA	TRBJ2-1	TGTGCCAGTAGTCTTCAGGGTAGACCCTACAATGAGCAGTTCTTC	CASSLQGRPYNEQFF
TRBV5-1	NA	once	TRBJ1-1	TGCGCCAGCAGCTTGGGGACCCTCCGGTACACTGAAGCTTTCTTT	CASSLGTLRYTEAFF
TRBV9	NA	NA	TRBJ2-1	TGTGCCAGCAGCAGACAATGGCGGCAAGACAATGAGCAGTTCTTC	CASSRQWRQDNEQFF
TRBV2	NA	NA	TRBJ2-7	TGTGCCAGCAAGGTCGGTTACTCCTCCTACGAGCAGTACTTC	CASKVGYSSYEQYF
TRBV10-2	TRBD2	NA	TRBJ2-5	TGCGCCAGCAGCTGGACTAGCGGGAGAGGCGAGACCCAGTACTTC	CASSWTSGRGETQYF
TRBV18	TRBD1	NA	TRBJ1-4	TGTGCCAGCTCAACGGGACAGCGGGAAAAACTGTTTTTT	CASSTGQREKLFF
TRBV28	NA	NA	TRBJ2-1	TGTGCCAGCAGTTTATTCGCATTCCGCCAAGGCAATGAGCAGTTCTTC	CASSLFAFRQGNEQFF
TRBV7-3	NA	NA	TRBJ2-7	TGTGCCAGCAGCTTGCAGGGGCGCGACGAGCAGTACTTC	CASSLQGRDEQYF
TRBV29-1	TRBD2	NA	TRBJ2-7	TGCAGCGTCGCCCGCCGACTAGCGGGAGGCTACGAGCAGTACTTC	CSVARRLAGGYEQYF
TRBV29-1	NA	NA	TRBJ2-5	TGCAGCGCTGCAGAACAGGCTGGAGAGACCCAGTACTTC	CSAAEQAGETQYF
TRBV5-4	NA	NA	TRBJ1-1	TGTGCCAGCAGCTTGGCCAAAGACCTGAACACTGAAGCTTTCTTT	CASSLAKDLNTEAFF
TRBV18	TRBD2	once	TRBJ2-1	TGTGCCAGCTCACCATTCGCTAGCGGGGGGGATGAGCAGTTCTTC	CASSPFASGGDEQFF
TRBV7-2	TRBD2	NA	TRBJ2-3	TGTGCCAGCAGGAGCGGGAGTAAGACAGATACGCAGTATTTT	CASRSGSKTDTQYF
TRBV11-2	NA	NA	TRBJ1-5	TGTGCCAGCAGCCAGGTTGGGAGTAATCAGCCCCAGCATTTT	CASSQVGSNQPQHF
TRBV5-1	NA	few	TRBJ2-7	TGCGCCAGCAGCCTGTCAGCGACCTCCGGCGAGCAGTACTTC	CASSLSATSGEQYF
TRBV29-1	NA	few	TRBJ1-1	TGCAGCGTTGAATCTCTGGTAGGGAACACTGAAGCTTTCTTT	CSVESLVGNTEAFF
TRBV7-9	NA	few	TRBJ2-7	TGTGCCAGCAGCTTAGGCGGGGCGAGCTCCTACGAGCAGTACTTC	CASSLGGASSYEQYF
TRBV30	NA	NA	TRBJ2-4	TGTGCCTGGAGCCCCGGGGGAAAAAACATTCAGTACTTC	CAWSPGGKNIQYF
TRBV27	TRBD1	NA	TRBJ1-5	TGTGCCAGCAGTTCCAGCCCGGGACAGGGGGCGCGAGCCCAGCCCCAGCATTTT	CASSSSPGQGARAQPQHF
TRBV30	NA	NA	TRBJ2-5	TGTGCCTGGAGTCCTTCTCGGGCCCTTGAGCGAGAGACCCAGTACTTC	CAWSPSRALERETQYF